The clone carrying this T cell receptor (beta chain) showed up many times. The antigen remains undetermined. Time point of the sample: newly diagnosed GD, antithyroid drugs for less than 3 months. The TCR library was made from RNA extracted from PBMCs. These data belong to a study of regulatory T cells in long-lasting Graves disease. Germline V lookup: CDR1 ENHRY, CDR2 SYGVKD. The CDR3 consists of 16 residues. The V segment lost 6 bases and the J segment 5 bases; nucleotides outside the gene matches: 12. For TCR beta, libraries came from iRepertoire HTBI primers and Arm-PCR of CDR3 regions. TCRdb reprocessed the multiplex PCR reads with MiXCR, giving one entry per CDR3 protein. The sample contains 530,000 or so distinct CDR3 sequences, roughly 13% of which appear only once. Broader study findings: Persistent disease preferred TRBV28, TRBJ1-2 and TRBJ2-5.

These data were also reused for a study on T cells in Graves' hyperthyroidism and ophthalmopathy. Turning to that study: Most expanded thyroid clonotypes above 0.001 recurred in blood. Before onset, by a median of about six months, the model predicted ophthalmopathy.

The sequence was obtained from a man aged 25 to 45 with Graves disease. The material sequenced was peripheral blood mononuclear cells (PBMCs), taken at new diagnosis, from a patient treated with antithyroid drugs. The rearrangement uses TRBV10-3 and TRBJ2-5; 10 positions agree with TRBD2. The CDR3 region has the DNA TGTGCCATCAGCGACCTCCTAGCGGGAGTGGAGGAGACCCAGTACTTC. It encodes CAISDLLAGVEETQYF.